This TCR beta chain was identified during a study of blood T cells in healthy people across ages. Study observations and caveats: Strongly correlated with naive T cell percentage was TCR beta diversity. Investigators viewed diversity estimates from one million T cells as underestimates, the study reported. Long-lived donors had more naive CD4+ cells and higher diversity than aged donors.

The germline V gene has CDR1 LGHDT and CDR2 YNNKEL (reference sequence). The CDR3 is 15 amino acids. V was clipped by 4 bases and J by 2 bases; unmatched bases: 4. A second PCR, run for roughly 6 to 11 cycles, used a sample-barcoded 5' primer plus a J-beta primer mix. Each CDR3 protein is one row after TCRdb ran MiXCR on the 5' RACE reads. The table includes fewer than 950,000 distinct CDR3 sequences, about 53% detected once. To note about this clonotype: Its cognate antigen is unknown.

The gene calls are TRBV3-1 and TRBJ2-4, with 8 positions matching TRBD2. The sequence came from a man aged 80 or over in good health. Sequencing was carried out using blood. CDR3 protein: CASSLSGSSKNIQYF. The CDR3, as DNA: TGTGCCAGCAGCCTGAGCGGGAGTTCCAAAAACATTCAGTACTTC.